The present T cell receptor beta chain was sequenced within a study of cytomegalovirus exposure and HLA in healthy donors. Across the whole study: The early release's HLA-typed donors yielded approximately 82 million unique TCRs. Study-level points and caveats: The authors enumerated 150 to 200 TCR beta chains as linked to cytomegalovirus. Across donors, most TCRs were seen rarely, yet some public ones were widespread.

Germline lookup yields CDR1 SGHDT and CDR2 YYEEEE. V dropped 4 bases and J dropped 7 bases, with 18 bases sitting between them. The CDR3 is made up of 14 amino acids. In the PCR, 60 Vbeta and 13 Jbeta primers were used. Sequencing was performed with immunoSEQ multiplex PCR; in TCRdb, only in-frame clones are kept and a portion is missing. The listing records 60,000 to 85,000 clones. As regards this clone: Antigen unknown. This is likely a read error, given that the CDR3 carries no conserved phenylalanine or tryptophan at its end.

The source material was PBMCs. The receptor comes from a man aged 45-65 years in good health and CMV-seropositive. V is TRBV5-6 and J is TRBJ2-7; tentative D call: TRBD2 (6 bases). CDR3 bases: TGTGCCAGCAGCCCAATCGGGGGTGTTGGGGAGCAGTACGGC. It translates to CASSPIGGVGEQYG.